This T cell receptor (beta chain) was sequenced during a study of cytomegalovirus exposure and HLA in healthy donors. Broader study findings: Researchers reported that a few CMV-associated chains were confirmed in vitro as CMV antigen-specific.

In the case of this clone: The antigen remains undetermined.

CDR1 is MNHEY, CDR2 SVGAGI, per germline. This CDR3 has 16 residues. With 2 bases removed from V and 7 bases from J, the gap between germline ends came to 18 bases. The roughly 120-subject validation cohort, separate from the 666-subject first cohort, included the donors. Method: immunoSEQ multiplex PCR; TCRdb's copy keeps in-frame clones and lacks some. This table holds 260,000 or so clones, around 87% found once. The sequenced sample consisted of PBMCs. This receptor was identified in a young man in good health and CMV-seronegative. This chain links TRBV6-5 with TRBJ2-1, with D perhaps TRBD2 (5 bases). This CDR3 is CASSYPKGEGLNEQFF. For the CDR3, the DNA is TGTGCCAGCAGTTACCCGAAGGGCGAGGGTTTGAATGAGCAGTTCTTC.